This T cell receptor beta chain is drawn from a study of T cell changes during pregnancy in multiple sclerosis. Here immunoSEQ multiplex PCR was the method, and the copy in TCRdb shows in-frame clones only, minus some. Among approximately 10,000 clones listed, about 83% were seen once. CDR1 and CDR2 from the germline V gene are SGHTA and FQGTGA. This CDR3 region has 14 residues. Trimming stripped 2 bases from V and 1 base from J, with 8 bases between. This clone qualifies as medium-sized. The chain combines TRBV7-3 with TRBJ1-1; no clear D gene. The clonotype comes from a female donor in good health, enrolled as a control in a pregnancy study. This material consisted of CD8+ T cells from peripheral blood mononuclear cells, taken in the third trimester of pregnancy. CDR3 nucleotides: TGTGCCAGCAGCTTATCAGCAGGGAACACTGAAGCTTTCTTT. Translation: CASSLSAGNTEAFF.